The following is a TCR beta chain sequence with its context. Assay: immunoSEQ multiplex PCR; the TCRdb copy retains only in-frame clones and omits some. The table has some 110,000 clones, approximately 89% seen once; the top ten hold over 15%. The data belong to a study of PD-1 blockade in classical Hodgkin lymphoma. Indicated time point: cycle 4 day 1 (C4D1), after more than five weeks of nivolumab. After autologous stem cell transplantation all patients relapsed, and prior brentuximab vedotin exposure differed between cohorts. Germline-derived CDR1 and CDR2 are MNHEY and SMNVEV (reference sequence). The CDR3 runs to 15 residues. The J segment lost 3 bases and the V segment lost 6 bases, leaving 4 bases of the junction unmatched.

The sample consisted of peripheral blood mononuclear cells (PBMCs), taken before the fourth cycle of nivolumab. This rearrangement joins TRBV27 to TRBJ2-5; 13 nucleotides agree with TRBD2. The clonotype comes from a human donor with classical Hodgkin lymphoma. The chain's CDR3 is CASRRLAGGEETQYF. The CDR3 region has the DNA TGTGCCAGCAGACGACTAGCGGGAGGTGAAGAGACCCAGTACTTC.